The next 25 T cell receptor beta chains were all read from a single sample in a study of shared T cell receptors in the human thymus (dated by TCRdb to the early 2020s). The library was produced with the immunoSEQ multiplex PCR assay. In its TCRdb copy, this immuneACCESS table keeps in-frame sequences only and misses some clones. Where compared with another copy, unresolved V genes explain less than half of these, and the others have no known cause. In this sample the table shows hundreds of thousands of clones, 75% to 80% of which occur a single time. The ten biggest clones cover more than 0.01% of the sample. The same data also went into a second study, on human thymus T cells.

The sequenced material came from thymocytes. The receptors were sampled from a boy younger than two with a congenital heart defect. Donor details come from another sample of the same person, matched by shared clones.

V usage is TRBV6-1 and J usage is TRBJ2-7, with D hard to call. The V gene's germline CDR1 is MNHNS and CDR2 SASEGT. The V gene lost 1 base and the J gene lost 12 bases, with 10 bases spanning the gap. CDR3 length: 11 residues. The CDR3 loop reads CASSEGAPWYF. CDR3 coding DNA: TGTGCCAGCAGTGAAGGGGCACCGTGGTACTTC.

The genes are TRBV29-1 and TRBJ1-2, with 7 nucleotides matching TRBD1. Per the germline V gene, CDR1 is SQVTM and CDR2 is ANQGSEA. CDR3 size: 13 residues. V shed 6 bases and J 4 bases; nucleotides not matched to a gene: 8. The DNA for the CDR3 is TGCAGCGTCCTCCGGGACAGTGCCTATGGCTACACCTTC. Its translation: CSVLRDSAYGYTF. Complete variable domain (other parts from reference TRBV29-1 and TRBJ1-2): SAVISQKPSRDICQRGTSLTIQCQVDSQVTMMFWYRQQPGQSLTLIATANQGSEATYESGFVIDKFPISRPNLTFSTLTVSNMSPEDSSIYLCSVLRDSAYGYTFGSGTRLTVV.

This chain joins TRBV28 and TRBJ1-1, with D possibly matching TRBD1 (5 bases). The CDR3 length is 13 residues. Trimming left V 4 bases short and J 3 bases short, with 9 bases between. Germline V CDR1 and CDR2: MDHEN, SYDVKM. The CDR3 reads CASSSLGDTEAFF. In DNA, the CDR3 is TGTGCCAGCAGTTCCTTAGGGGACACTGAAGCTTTCTTT.

The chain employs TRBV11-2 and TRBJ2-2; 9 bases fit TRBD2. V gave up 1 base and J gave up 4 bases; unmatched junction bases: 7. Per germline, CDR1 SGHAT and CDR2 FQNNGV. The CDR3 is 17 residues long. The CDR3 sequence: CASSLVVNSGGTGELFF. CDR3 coding DNA: TGTGCCAGCAGCTTAGTTGTAAATAGCGGGGGCACCGGGGAGCTGTTTTTT.

The chain recombines TRBV7-9 with TRBJ2-7; weak D call: TRBD2 (5 bases). In germline, CDR1 is SEHNR, CDR2 FQNEAQ (reference sequence). V lost 4 bases to trimming and J lost 7 bases, with 23 bases between them. There are 16 residues in the CDR3. CDR3 nucleotides: TGTGCCAGCAGCTCCTTCGGGTGGGGAGACTCTAGAGAGCAGTACTTC. Protein sequence: CASSSFGWGDSREQYF. Together with reference TRBV7-9 and TRBJ2-7, the CDR3 gives the full variable domain: DTGVSQNPRHKITKRGQNVTFRCDPISEHNRLYWYRQTLGQGPEFLTYFQNEAQLEKSRLLSDRFSAERPKGSFSTLEIQRTEQGDSAMYLCASSSFGWGDSREQYFGPGTRLTVT.

The V call is TRBV29-1, the J call TRBJ1-1; tentatively, D is TRBD1 (5 bases). CDR3 length: 14 amino acids. The germline CDR1 and CDR2 sequences are SQVTM and ANQGSEA. The V end was cut by 5 bases, the J end by 2 bases, with 15 bases between. In DNA, the CDR3 is TGCAGCGTTTACCGGTTTAGGGGTAACACTGAAGCTTTCTTT. Translated: CSVYRFRGNTEAFF.

The rearrangement links TRBV7-9 to TRBJ2-7, with 11 bases matching TRBD2. Trimming took 2 bases from V and 3 from J; bases not matched to a gene: 12. CDR1 is SEHNR, CDR2 FQNEAQ, per germline (reference sequence). CDR3 length: 18 amino acids. The CDR3 bases are TGTGCCAGCAGCTTATCCCCTCCTTTAGCGGGAGGGGTCTACGAGCAGTACTTC. Protein product: CASSLSPPLAGGVYEQYF.

The table lists this clone with a few counts. The genes are TRBV5-1 and TRBJ2-1; TRBD2 might be the D (5 bases). Germline V lookup: CDR1 SGHRS, CDR2 YFSETQ. The CDR3 runs to 12 residues. Trimming removed 7 bases from V and 6 bases from J, with 11 bases in between. The CDR3 protein is CASQDSFNEQFF. The DNA for the CDR3 is TGCGCCAGCCAGGACTCTTTCAATGAGCAGTTCTTC.

The rearrangement joins TRBV27 to TRBJ1-1; D perhaps matches TRBD1 (6 bases). CDR1 is MNHEY and CDR2 is SMNVEV in the germline V gene (reference sequence). This CDR3 region has 16 residues. Between the trimmed V and J ends, which lost 0 bases and 4 bases, there was a span of 15 bases. As DNA, the CDR3 is TGTGCCAGCAGTTTATCGTCGGCGGGGGCCCGCACTGAAGCTTTCTTT. Its translation: CASSLSSAGARTEAFF.

This chain links TRBV5-8 with TRBJ2-7; D might be TRBD1 (5 bases). V dropped 4 bases and J dropped 0 bases, with 20 bases sitting between them. The CDR3 length is 17 residues. Germline V gene lookup returns CDR1 SGHTS and CDR2 YDEGEE. CDR3 bases: TGTGCCAGCAGCCTCGGCCCCCGTGACAGATCCTCCTACGAGCAGTACTTC. Protein: CASSLGPRDRSSYEQYF.

This clone was detected once. The chain uses TRBV4-2 and TRBJ2-7, with TRBD1 as a possible D gene (5 bases). Trimming removed 3 bases from V and 5 bases from J, with 11 bases in between. Germline V gene lookup returns CDR1 LGHNA and CDR2 YNFKEQ. The CDR3 is made up of 13 amino acids. The CDR3 loop reads CASSQQTVNEQYF. For the CDR3, the DNA is TGTGCCAGCAGCCAGCAGACAGTCAACGAGCAGTACTTC.

V usage is TRBV28 and J usage is TRBJ2-7, with D perhaps TRBD2 (6 bases). Germline CDR1 is MDHEN and CDR2 is SYDVKM. V was trimmed by 6 bases and J by 2 bases, leaving 20 bases between them. The CDR3 loop spans 16 amino acids. CDR3 nucleotides: TGTGCCAGCAGGCCTCCTCAGAATAGCGGCGCCTACGAGCAGTACTTC. The encoded protein is CASRPPQNSGAYEQYF.

The rearrangement links TRBV27 to TRBJ1-3, with D tentatively TRBD1 (5 bases). The germline V gene encodes CDR1 MNHEY and CDR2 SMNVEV (reference sequence). V lost 5 bases, J lost 1 base, and 18 bases lay in between. The CDR3 extends over 17 amino acids. Here the CDR3 reads CASSEKGAFDSGNTIYF. Written as DNA, the CDR3 is TGTGCCAGCAGTGAAAAAGGGGCTTTCGATTCTGGAAACACCATATATTTT.

The V gene is TRBV28, the J gene TRBJ2-5; maybe TRBD1 (5 bases). The V gene lost 5 bases and the J gene lost 5 bases, with 12 bases spanning the gap. This CDR3 is built from 13 residues. Germline V gene sequence: CDR1 MDHEN, CDR2 SYDVKM. The CDR3 DNA follows: TGTGCCAGCAGTCCCCAGGGTCGGGAGACCCAGTACTTC. This gives the protein CASSPQGRETQYF.

The rearrangement uses TRBV6-5 and TRBJ1-5; D might be TRBD1 (6 bases). The germline gives CDR1 MNHEY, CDR2 SVGAGI. This CDR3 contains 15 residues. Between the trimmed V and J ends, which lost 4 bases and 5 bases, there was a span of 15 bases. CDR3 in amino acids: CASSSTGSPDQPQHF. CDR3 nucleotides: TGTGCCAGCAGTTCCACAGGGTCCCCCGATCAGCCCCAGCATTTT.

The rearrangement uses TRBV10-3 and TRBJ2-7; tentatively, D is TRBD1 or TRBD2 (10 bases each). Trimming pared 6 bases from V and 2 bases from J, leaving 26 bases between. This CDR3 contains 18 residues. CDR1 is ENHRY, CDR2 SYGVKD, per germline. The CDR3 DNA sequence: TGTGCCATCAGACCCGGGACAGGGGACGGGACTAGCGCCTACGAGCAGTACTTC. Encoded protein: CAIRPGTGDGTSAYEQYF.

The chain recombines TRBV5-6 with TRBJ2-7, with 11 bases identical to TRBD2. This CDR3 comprises 17 residues. CDR1 SGHDT and CDR2 YYEEEE come from the germline V gene. J was trimmed by 2 bases and V by 0 bases; bases with no gene match: 7. The CDR3 DNA reads as TGTGCCAGCAGCTTGGGGGTGGGACTAGCGGACCCCTACGAGCAGTACTTC. Encoded protein: CASSLGVGLADPYEQYF.

This rearrangement joins TRBV28 to TRBJ2-1; D is possibly TRBD1 (6 bases). Germline V gives CDR1 MDHEN, CDR2 SYDVKM. The CDR3 runs to 18 residues. Trimming pared 6 bases from V and 0 bases from J, leaving 21 bases between. CDR3 protein: CASSPLRARRGSYNEQFF. The CDR3 DNA is TGTGCCAGCAGCCCTCTCCGGGCCCGCAGGGGCTCCTACAATGAGCAGTTCTTC.

This clone has only one observation. The chain combines TRBV5-4 with TRBJ2-1; D possibly corresponds to TRBD1 (6 bases). The CDR3 length is 15 residues. CDR1 and CDR2 from the germline V gene are SGHNT and YYREEE (reference sequence). V lost 2 bases and J lost 2, with 11 bases in between. The CDR3 protein is CASSLQGSPYNEQFF. In nucleotides, the CDR3 is TGTGCCAGCAGCTTACAGGGATCCCCCTACAATGAGCAGTTCTTC.

This clone has a handful of counts. This chain uses TRBV5-6 with TRBJ1-3; maybe TRBD1 (5 bases). CDR1 is SGHDT, CDR2 YYEEEE, per germline. The CDR3 is 13 residues long. V gave up 7 bases and J gave up 0 bases, with 8 bases separating them. The CDR3, as DNA: TGTGCCAGCCGTCAGGGCTCTGGAAACACCATATATTTT. Amino acid sequence: CASRQGSGNTIYF.

The chain employs TRBV28 and TRBJ2-4, with 7 bases fitting TRBD1. The V and J ends lost 8 bases and 5 bases, in that order; junction bases with no gene match: 9. Germline loops: CDR1 MDHEN, CDR2 SYDVKM. CDR3 length: 14 amino acids. The CDR3 here is CASGYGDRENIQYF. DNA for the CDR3: TGTGCCAGCGGATACGGCGACAGGGAAAACATTCAGTACTTC. The variable domain in full, completed from reference TRBV28 and TRBJ2-4, reads DVKVTQSSRYLVKRTGEKVFLECVQDMDHENMFWYRQDPGLGLRLIYFSYDVKMKEKGDIPEGYSVSREKKERFSLILESASTNQTSMYLCASGYGDRENIQYFGAGTRLSVL.

The J gene is TRBJ2-3, the V gene TRBV27, with 10 bases matching TRBD2. This CDR3 spans 16 amino acids. Trimming at V came to 4 bases and at J to 6 bases, leaving 10 bases not matched to a gene. CDR1 and CDR2 (germline): MNHEY, SMNVEV (reference sequence). The CDR3 nucleotides are TGTGCCAGCAGTTCGCCGCCAGCGGGAGGGAGGGATACGCAGTATTTT. It translates to CASSSPPAGGRDTQYF.

CDR3 sequence reads: CASSFRPLAGAYEQYF. CDR3 sequence (DNA): TGTGCCAGCAGCTTTCGCCCTCTAGCGGGAGCCTACGAGCAGTACTTC. The rearrangement joins TRBV12-1 to TRBJ2-7; TRBD2, the table's D call, was not compared with the DNA. TRBV12-1 is tagged as a pseudogene. The CDR3 loop spans 16 amino acids.

This clone was seen only a few times. The chain employs TRBV28 and TRBJ2-1; tentative D call: TRBD2 (6 bases). The V and J ends lost 3 bases and 8 bases respectively, with 20 bases between them. This CDR3 spans 16 amino acids. Germline CDR1 MDHEN, CDR2 SYDVKM. In DNA form, the CDR3 reads TGTGCCAGCAGTTTCGGTCGGGAGAACCTCGGGGATGAGCAGTTCTTC. Its translation is CASSFGRENLGDEQFF. The whole variable domain, remainder taken from reference TRBV28 and TRBJ2-1, is DVKVTQSSRYLVKRTGEKVFLECVQDMDHENMFWYRQDPGLGLRLIYFSYDVKMKEKGDIPEGYSVSREKKERFSLILESASTNQTSMYLCASSFGRENLGDEQFFGPGTRLTVL.

In this sample, this clone turned up once. The V and J genes are TRBV16 and TRBJ2-1, with TRBD2 matching 13 bases. CDR1 is KGHSY, CDR2 FQNENV, per germline. Trimming took 6 bases from V and 5 from J; bases not matched to a gene: 10. The CDR3 contains 17 residues. CDR3 coding DNA: TGTGCCAGCAGTCCCGGGACTAGCGGGATCCCCGACAATGAGCAGTTCTTC. Translation gives CASSPGTSGIPDNEQFF.